What follows are 23 T cell receptor beta chains derived from one specimen sequenced in a study of OX40 agonist ivuxolimab in advanced cancers. The method was immunoSEQ multiplex PCR; TCRdb's version includes in-frame clones alone and lacks a portion of them. The sample lists around 46,000 clones; roughly three quarters were seen once. Material: CD4+ or CD8+ T cells sorted from blood, obtained in a trial of the OX40 agonist ivuxolimab. The receptors derive from an adult with an advanced solid tumor such as melanoma, head and neck, liver or kidney cancer.

V usage is TRBV11-2 and J usage is TRBJ2-3, with 11 bases identical to TRBD2. The ends lost 4 bases at V and 6 bases at J; junction bases unmatched: 6. CDR1 is SGHAT, CDR2 FQNNGV, per germline. The CDR3 covers 15 residues. CDR3 region: CASSYSGRAGDTQYF. The CDR3 region has the DNA TGTGCCAGCAGCTATAGCGGGAGGGCCGGGGATACGCAGTATTTT.

The rearrangement uses TRBV28 and TRBJ1-2; D perhaps matches TRBD1 (5 bases). Trimming stripped 2 bases from V and 4 bases from J, with 20 bases between. Germline lookup yields CDR1 MDHEN and CDR2 SYDVKM. The CDR3 extends over 17 amino acids. In DNA form, the CDR3 reads TGTGCCAGCAGTTTAATGTCCTACAGGTTTCGAATCTATGGCTACACCTTC. This translates into CASSLMSYRFRIYGYTF.

This chain joins TRBV4-2 and TRBJ2-3, with 10 bases identical to TRBD2. J was trimmed by 1 base and V by 0 bases; bases with no gene match: 4. Germline assignment: CDR1 LGHNA and CDR2 YNFKEQ. The CDR3 runs to 17 residues. CDR3 protein: CASSQDTSGMRTDTQYF. In DNA form, the CDR3 reads TGTGCCAGCAGCCAAGATACTAGCGGGATGCGCACAGATACGCAGTATTTT.

The chain is built from TRBV5-4 and TRBJ2-3; a possible D gene is TRBD1 (5 bases). The CDR3 totals 15 residues. Germline CDR1 SGHNT, CDR2 YYREEE (reference sequence). V gave up 3 bases and J gave up 12 bases, with 23 bases separating them. In DNA form, the CDR3 reads TGTGCCAGCAGCTCTGGGGCAAATCTGAACCCCCCCCAGTATTTT. Protein sequence: CASSSGANLNPPQYF.

V gene TRBV5-1 combines with J gene TRBJ2-3; D is perhaps TRBD2 (6 bases). Trimming cost V 0 bases and J 6 bases, with 11 bases left between them. This CDR3 has 14 residues. The germline gives CDR1 SGHRS, CDR2 YFSETQ. The CDR3 loop is CASSLGRELDTQYF. Written as DNA, the CDR3 is TGCGCCAGCAGCTTGGGGCGGGAACTCGATACGCAGTATTTT.

The chain couples TRBV28 to TRBJ1-3, with a weak D call TRBD1 (6 bases). CDR1 is MDHEN and CDR2 is SYDVKM in the germline V gene. V was pared by 6 bases and J by 1 base, with 10 bases between. There are 14 residues in the CDR3. CDR3: CASSQGGSGNTIYF. In DNA form, the CDR3 reads TGTGCCAGCAGCCAAGGGGGTTCTGGAAACACCATATATTTT.

The V and J genes are TRBV9 and TRBJ2-7; 9 nucleotides align to TRBD2. J lost 1 base, V lost 0 bases, and 2 bases had no gene match. The germline CDR1 and CDR2 sequences are SGDLS and YYNGEE. The CDR3 extends over 15 amino acids. CDR3 in amino acids: CASSVGTSESYEQYF. For the CDR3, the DNA is TGTGCCAGCAGCGTAGGGACTAGCGAGTCCTACGAGCAGTACTTC.

This sequence joins TRBV27 and TRBJ2-1; D may match TRBD1 or TRBD2 (5 bases each). Germline CDR1 and CDR2: MNHEY and SMNVEV (reference sequence). The V end lost 6 bases, the J end lost 0 bases, and 30 bases lay between the germline ends. This CDR3 comprises 21 residues. The CDR3 spells CASRRNTGTGRALGSYNEQFF. CDR3 nucleotide sequence: TGTGCCAGCAGGAGGAATACAGGTACGGGGCGGGCCCTAGGCTCCTACAATGAGCAGTTCTTC.

The chain is built from TRBV5-4 and TRBJ2-7, with 9 bases lining up with TRBD1. Germline V lookup: CDR1 SGHNT, CDR2 YYREEE (reference sequence). Trimming at V came to 0 bases and at J to 6 bases, leaving 13 bases not matched to a gene. The CDR3 extends over 17 amino acids. CDR3 in DNA: TGTGCCAGCAGCTTGGGCCGACCGGGACAGGGACTGGGCGAGCAGTACTTC. It codes for CASSLGRPGQGLGEQYF.

V usage is TRBV7-9 and J usage is TRBJ1-2; the D gene is possibly TRBD1 (5 bases). There are 15 residues in the CDR3. Trimming pared 9 bases from V and 6 bases from J, leaving 23 bases between. CDR1 and CDR2 (germline): SEHNR, FQNEAQ (reference sequence). In nucleotides, the CDR3 is TGTGCCAGTAGAGGGGAGGGAAGGTGGATTAATGGCTACACCTTC. Translated, it gives CASRGEGRWINGYTF. The complete variable domain, with remaining parts taken from reference TRBV7-9 and TRBJ1-2, reads DTGVSQNPRHKITKRGQNVTFRCDPISEHNRLYWYRQTLGQGPEFLTYFQNEAQLEKSRLLSDRFSAERPKGSFSTLEIQRTEQGDSAMYLCASRGEGRWINGYTFGSGTRLTVV.

The V call is TRBV11-2, the J call TRBJ2-7, with 10 bases matching TRBD2. There are 15 residues in the CDR3. Germline V CDR1 and CDR2: SGHAT, FQNNGV. Germline trimming cut 4 bases from V and 5 bases from J; bases unmatched to any gene: 8. CDR3 DNA sequence: TGTGCCAGCAGCTCCCTTTCTAGCGGGAGAAACGAGCAGTACTTC. Its protein is CASSSLSSGRNEQYF.

This rearrangement joins TRBV15 to TRBJ2-1, with TRBD1 matching 11 bases. Germline V gene lookup returns CDR1 LNHNV and CDR2 YYDKDF (reference sequence). The trim removed 1 base at V and 4 bases at J, leaving 6 bases unmatched. There are 17 residues in the CDR3. In DNA form, the CDR3 reads TGTGCCACCAGCAGAGGGGGACAGGGGGTAGGTTACAATGAGCAGTTCTTC. Translating gives CATSRGGQGVGYNEQFF.

The V call is TRBV11-2, the J call TRBJ1-3, with D possibly TRBD1 on 5 matching bases. V lost 4 bases, J lost 0 bases, and 22 bases lay in between. This CDR3 spans 19 amino acids. Germline CDR1 and CDR2: SGHAT and FQNNGV. CDR3 sequence reads: CASSSLRDSGRLSGNTIYF. The DNA of the CDR3 is TGTGCCAGCAGCTCGCTTCGGGACTCCGGGCGACTCTCTGGAAACACCATATATTTT.

The chain combines TRBV6-5 with TRBJ1-1; D is unclear. CDR3 length: 14 amino acids. V lost 6 bases to trimming and J lost 1 base, with 12 bases between them. The V gene's germline CDR1 is MNHEY and CDR2 SVGAGI. The CDR3 region is CASSLTHRNTEAFF. DNA for the CDR3: TGTGCCAGCAGCTTGACACACAGGAACACTGAAGCTTTCTTT.

This rearrangement joins TRBV6-5 to TRBJ2-7; D is unclear. From germline, CDR1 is MNHEY and CDR2 SVGAGI. Trimming shortened V by 0 bases and J by 2 bases, and 14 bases separated the two germline ends. The CDR3 has 16 residues. The CDR3 loop is CASSYSSTGEPYEQYF. The CDR3 nucleotides read TGTGCCAGCAGTTACTCTAGCACCGGAGAACCCTACGAGCAGTACTTC.

The chain recombines TRBV11-2 with TRBJ1-1, with D unclear. Germline V gives CDR1 SGHAT, CDR2 FQNNGV. The CDR3 runs to 15 residues. Trimming stripped 5 bases from V and 1 base from J, with 14 bases between. The chain's CDR3 is CASSHRKVENTEAFF. The CDR3 bases are TGTGCCAGCAGCCATCGCAAAGTAGAGAACACTGAAGCTTTCTTT.

This clone was observed a single time. This chain joins TRBV7-2 and TRBJ2-7; D not certain. Germline loops: CDR1 SGHTA, CDR2 FQGNSA. The CDR3 is 15 residues long. The V end was cut by 3 bases, the J end by 0 bases, with 12 bases between. CDR3 bases: TGTGCCAGCAGCTTCGGTGGGGTCAGCTCCTACGAGCAGTACTTC. It codes for CASSFGGVSSYEQYF.

Worth noting for this clone: The same CDR3 arises from other DNA sequences in this sample as well. This chain uses TRBV5-1 with TRBJ2-2, with 9 nucleotides matching TRBD2. The CDR3 contains 16 residues. Germline loops: CDR1 SGHRS, CDR2 YFSETQ. Trimming at V came to 5 bases and at J to 0 bases, leaving 5 bases not matched to a gene. For the CDR3, the DNA is TGCGCCAGCAGGGCTAGCGGGAAGGCGAACACCGGGGAGCTGTTTTTT. It specifies CASRASGKANTGELFF.

The CDR3 sequence: CASSLGVAGVDEQFF. The CDR3 region has the DNA TGTGCCAGCAGCTTAGGGGTAGCGGGAGTGGATGAGCAGTTCTTC. The V and J genes are TRBV7-3 and TRBJ2-1; 9 bases are shared with TRBD2. Germline assignment: CDR1 SGHTA and CDR2 FQGTGA. This CDR3 has 15 amino acids. J was trimmed by 8 bases and V by 2 bases; bases with no gene match: 7. Variable domain in full (rest from reference TRBV7-3 and TRBJ2-1): GAGVSQTPSNKVTEKGKYVELRCDPISGHTALYWYRQSLGQGPEFLIYFQGTGAADDSGLPNDRFFAVRPEGSVSTLKIQRTERGDSAVYLCASSLGVAGVDEQFFGPGTRLTVL.

The count of this clone is one. The rearrangement joins TRBV5-1 to TRBJ2-5; TRBD1 agrees at 9 bases. The length of the CDR3 is 15 residues. In germline, CDR1 is SGHRS, CDR2 YFSETQ. Trimming removed 4 bases from V and 4 bases from J; junction bases left unmatched: 8. Here the CDR3 DNA reads TGCGCCAGCAGCCGATCGGAACAGGGGGCAGAGACCCAGTACTTC. The encoded protein is CASSRSEQGAETQYF. The full variable domain, with the rest looked up from reference TRBV5-1 and TRBJ2-5, is KAGVTQTPRYLIKTRGQQVTLSCSPISGHRSVSWYQQTPGQGLQFLFEYFSETQRNKGNFPGRFSGRQFSNSRSEMNVSTLELGDSALYLCASSRSEQGAETQYFGPGTRLLVL.

This sequence joins TRBV6-5 and TRBJ1-5; possible D gene TRBD1, 5 bases. This CDR3 contains 14 residues. Per germline, CDR1 MNHEY and CDR2 SVGAGI. The germline V and J ends were trimmed by 5 bases and 0 bases, with 8 bases remaining between them. This CDR3 is CASSDSNSNQPQHF. The CDR3 DNA sequence: TGTGCCAGCAGTGACAGTAATAGCAATCAGCCCCAGCATTTT.

The chain combines TRBV6-1 with TRBJ1-4; perhaps TRBD1 as D (5 bases). V was shortened by 6 bases and J by 0 bases, with 8 bases between the two germline ends. CDR1 is MNHNS, CDR2 SASEGT, per germline. CDR3 size: 14 residues. CDR3 bases: TGTGCCAGCAGACCGACAGCAACTAATGAAAAACTGTTTTTT. This codes for CASRPTATNEKLFF.

This sequence joins TRBV5-4 and TRBJ2-1, with a tentative D call TRBD2 (6 bases). This CDR3 comprises 15 residues. Trimming left V 5 bases short and J 2 bases short, with 14 bases between. The germline gives CDR1 SGHNT, CDR2 YYREEE (reference sequence). CDR3 nucleotides: TGTGCCAGCAGTCCAGAAGGAGGGACCTACAATGAGCAGTTCTTC. Protein product: CASSPEGGTYNEQFF.